The 8 T cell receptor beta chains reported below all come from one sample, sequenced in a study of T-cell reconstitution after alpha-beta-depleted transplantation in children listed by TCRdb under 2016. Preparation of the library involved PCR. Sequencer: Illumina HiSeq 2500. TCR library preparation used molecular barcoding, with unique molecular identifiers applied to normalize quantification of the TCRbeta repertoire. TCRdb redid the processing of the public reads, applying fastp at Q25 and MiXCR, and retained in-frame beta chains. Identical CDR3 proteins give one entry, which carries the most common genes and DNA. Recorded for this sample are under 300,000 distinct CDR3 sequences; 9.7% of them occurred a single time. Approximately 5% of the sample lies in the top ten. Sequenced material: PBMCs from the stem cell graft donor, taken from the stem cell graft. The receptors were gathered from a human donor who donated a stem cell graft to a child with SCID.

This clonotype came up many times. This sequence joins TRBV18 and TRBJ2-2; TRBD1 is a possible D gene (5 bases). V lost 0 bases to trimming and J lost 6 bases, with 11 bases between them. This CDR3 is 15 amino acids long. Germline CDR1 and CDR2: KGHSH and LQKENI. This chain's CDR3 is CASSPPSRVAGELFF. DNA of the CDR3: TGTGCCAGCTCACCACCGTCCAGGGTGGCCGGGGAGCTGTTTTTT.

This clonotype was seen repeatedly, ten times or more. The chain has TRBV7-2 and TRBJ1-3; D unresolved. The V and J ends lost 8 bases and 0 bases respectively, with 11 bases between them. CDR1 is SGHTA and CDR2 is FQGNSA in the germline V gene. The CDR3 covers 14 residues. CDR3 in amino acids: CASGGPSSGNTIYF. CDR3 sequence (DNA): TGTGCCAGCGGCGGGCCATCCTCTGGAAACACCATATATTTT.

In this sample, this clonotype turned up many times. The genes are TRBV24-1 and TRBJ2-5, with D possibly TRBD2 on 6 matching bases. This CDR3 is 15 amino acids long. The V gene's germline CDR1 is KGHDR and CDR2 SFDVKD. V was clipped by 3 bases and J by 5 bases, with 15 bases between them. The CDR3 protein is CATSDQGGSRETQYF. The CDR3 bases are TGTGCCACCAGTGATCAGGGAGGAAGTAGGGAGACCCAGTACTTC.

This clonotype occurred many times. V and J are TRBV20-1 and TRBJ2-7; TRBD1 aligns across 10 bases. This CDR3 is 14 amino acids long. V lost 3 bases, J lost 8 bases, and 10 bases stayed unmatched. CDR1 and CDR2 (germline): DFQATT, SNEGSKA (reference sequence). Here the CDR3 reads CSARRTGGPFQQYF. CDR3 nucleotide sequence: TGCAGTGCTAGGAGGACAGGGGGGCCTTTTCAGCAGTACTTC.

Points on this clonotype: At one end the junction does not follow the germline gene, possibly because of a read error. This rearrangement joins TRBV24-1 to TRBJ2-3, with a possible D match to TRBD1 (6 bases). The CDR3 totals 16 residues. Per the germline V gene, CDR1 is KGHDR and CDR2 is SFDVKD. CDR3 sequence reads: CATCDLSRGDTDTQYF. In nucleotides, the CDR3 is TGTGCCACCTGTGATCTTTCCAGGGGAGACACAGATACGCAGTATTTT.

This clonotype has ten or more counts. The rearrangement joins TRBV12-3 or TRBV12-4 to TRBJ1-2, with a tentative D call TRBD1 (6 bases). Trimming pared 6 bases from V and 5 bases from J, leaving 13 bases between. CDR3 length: 13 residues. CDR3 amino acids: CASSHTGKYGYTF. The CDR3 DNA follows: TGTGCCAGCAGCCATACAGGGAAGTATGGCTACACCTTC.

This clonotype occurred many times. The DNA of the CDR3 is TGCGCCAGCAGCTTGGTTTTAGGTAGCTACCAAGAGACCCAGTACTTC. It specifies CASSLVLGSYQETQYF. The rearrangement uses TRBV5-1 and TRBJ2-5, with unresolved D. The CDR3 length is 16 residues. Per the germline V gene, CDR1 is SGHRS and CDR2 is YFSETQ. The ends were cut back, 0 bases at V and 0 bases at J, with 12 bases in the middle.

This clonotype was detected many times. This chain connects TRBV20-1 to TRBJ2-7; D is unresolved. The CDR3 is made up of 13 amino acids. Per the germline V gene, CDR1 is DFQATT and CDR2 is SNEGSKA (reference sequence). The ends were cut back, 6 bases at V and 5 bases at J, with 17 bases in the middle. This CDR3 reads CSAGKEPIDEQYF. In DNA, the CDR3 is TGCAGTGCGGGCAAGGAACCTATCGACGAGCAGTACTTC.